This entry describes one T cell receptor beta chain. Its target is not known. The library was made from cDNA and included unique molecular identifiers. In TCRdb, the PCR reads were re-called with MiXCR into one record per CDR3 protein. The sample consists of hundreds of thousands of distinct CDR3 sequences, less than 35% of them appearing once. This specimen belongs to a study of post-analysis software for immune sequencing data. Trimming shortened V by 1 base and J by 1 base, and 8 bases separated the two germline ends. Germline V gene sequence: CDR1 SGDLS, CDR2 YYNGEE. There are 14 residues in the CDR3. Study observations and caveats: TRBV5-6, TRBV5-1 and TRBV20-1 belonged to a set of about five TRBV segments that were more frequent in patients than controls.

The source of this sequence is a girl between 5 and 17 years old with multiple sclerosis. The gene calls are TRBV9 and TRBJ1-1, with a possible D match to TRBD1 (6 bases). Sequencing was carried out using blood. The CDR3 loop reads CASSVSRGNTEAFF. The CDR3, as DNA: TGTGCCAGCAGCGTAAGCAGGGGGAACACTGAAGCTTTCTTT.